The entry that follows covers one TCR beta chain sequence. This entry is derived from a study of CD8 T cells in Susac syndrome. Random hexamers were used to reverse transcribe the RNA input (0.5 to 1 ug). The CDR3 of TCR beta was amplified by immunoSEQ multiplex PCR across 54 Vbeta and 13 Jbeta. TCRdb recomputed calls from the immunoSEQ multiplex PCR reads with MiXCR, one row per CDR3 protein. The table lists under 200,000 distinct CDR3 sequences, around 96% of them singletons. The germline CDR1 and CDR2 sequences are GTSNPN and SVGIG (reference sequence). The CDR3 is 13 residues long. V shed 5 bases, J shed 4 bases, and the junction held 5 bases outside the gene matches. Peripheral blood CD8+ and CD4+ T cells were profiled by TCR beta sequencing. Stable or active relapsing-remitting multiple sclerosis, untreated and meeting revised McDonald criteria, defined the controls. Bulk CD8+ and CD4+ cells came from magnetic negative isolation; CD8+ TEMRA by FACS.

The sequence came from a human donor with multiple sclerosis. Sample: CD8+ T cells from PBMCs. The chain carries TRBV30 and TRBJ1-5; TRBD1 matches 7 bases. CDR3 sequence reads: CAWEGAVNQPQHF. CDR3 nucleotides: TGTGCCTGGGAGGGGGCAGTTAATCAGCCCCAGCATTTT.